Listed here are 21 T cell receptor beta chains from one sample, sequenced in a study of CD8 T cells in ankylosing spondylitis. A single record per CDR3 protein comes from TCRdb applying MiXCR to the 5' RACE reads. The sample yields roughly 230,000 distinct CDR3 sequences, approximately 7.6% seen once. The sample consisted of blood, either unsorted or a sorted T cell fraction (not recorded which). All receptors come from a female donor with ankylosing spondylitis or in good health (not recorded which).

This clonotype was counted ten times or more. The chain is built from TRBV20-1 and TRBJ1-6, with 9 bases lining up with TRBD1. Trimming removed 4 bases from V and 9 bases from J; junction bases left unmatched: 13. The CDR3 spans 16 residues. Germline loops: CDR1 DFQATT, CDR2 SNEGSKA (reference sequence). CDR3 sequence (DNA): TGCAGTGCTACCCCCGGGACAGGGCGAATGGGTTCACCCCTCCACTTT. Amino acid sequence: CSATPGTGRMGSPLHF.

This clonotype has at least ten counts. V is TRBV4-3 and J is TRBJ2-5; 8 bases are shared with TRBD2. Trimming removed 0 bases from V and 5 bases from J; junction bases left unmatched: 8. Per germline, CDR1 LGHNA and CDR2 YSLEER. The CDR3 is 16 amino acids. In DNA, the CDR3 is TGCGCCAGCAGCCAAGATCTCGGACTAGCCGGGGAGACCCAGTACTTC. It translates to CASSQDLGLAGETQYF.

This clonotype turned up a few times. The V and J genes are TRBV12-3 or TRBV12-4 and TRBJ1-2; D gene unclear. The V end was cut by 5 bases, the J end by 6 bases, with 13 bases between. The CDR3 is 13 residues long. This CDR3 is CASSTDKYHGYTF. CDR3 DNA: TGTGCCAGCAGTACCGACAAGTACCATGGCTACACCTTC.

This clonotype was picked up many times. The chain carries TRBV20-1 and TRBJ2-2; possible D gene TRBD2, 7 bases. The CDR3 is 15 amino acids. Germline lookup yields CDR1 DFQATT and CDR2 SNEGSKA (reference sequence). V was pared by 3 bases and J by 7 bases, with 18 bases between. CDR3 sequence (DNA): TGCAGTGCTAGTCGGGCTAGCGGAGGGGGCGGGGAGCTGTTTTTT. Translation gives CSASRASGGGGELFF.

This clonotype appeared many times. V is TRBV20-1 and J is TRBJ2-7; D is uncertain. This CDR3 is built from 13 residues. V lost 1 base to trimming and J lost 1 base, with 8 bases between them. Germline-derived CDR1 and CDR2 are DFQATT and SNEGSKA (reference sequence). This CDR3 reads CSARGAPSYEQYF. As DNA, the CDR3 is TGCAGTGCTAGAGGGGCTCCTTCCTACGAGCAGTACTTC.

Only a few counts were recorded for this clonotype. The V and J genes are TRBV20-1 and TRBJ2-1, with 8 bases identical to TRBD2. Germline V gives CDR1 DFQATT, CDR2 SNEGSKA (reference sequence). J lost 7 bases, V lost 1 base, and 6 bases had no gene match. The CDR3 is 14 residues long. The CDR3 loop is CSARGTSIRNEQFF. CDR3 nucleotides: TGCAGTGCTAGAGGGACTAGCATTAGAAATGAGCAGTTCTTC.

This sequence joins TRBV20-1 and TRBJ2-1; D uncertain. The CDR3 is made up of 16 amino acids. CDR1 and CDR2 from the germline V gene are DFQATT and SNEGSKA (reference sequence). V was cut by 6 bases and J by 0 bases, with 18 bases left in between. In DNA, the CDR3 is TGCAGTGCCCCAGACCGCATGGTGAGCTCCTACAATGAGCAGTTCTTC. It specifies CSAPDRMVSSYNEQFF.

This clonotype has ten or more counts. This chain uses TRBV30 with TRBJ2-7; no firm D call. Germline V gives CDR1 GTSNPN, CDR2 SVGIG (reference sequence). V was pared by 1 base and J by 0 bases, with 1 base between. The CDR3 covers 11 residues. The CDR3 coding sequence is TGTGCCTGGAGTGCCTCCTACGAGCAGTACTTC. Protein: CAWSASYEQYF.

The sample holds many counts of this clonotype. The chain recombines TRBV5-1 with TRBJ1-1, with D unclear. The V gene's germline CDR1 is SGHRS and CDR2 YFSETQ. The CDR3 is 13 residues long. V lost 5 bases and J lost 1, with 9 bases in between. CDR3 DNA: TGCGCCAGCAGTGCCCTTGGGAACACTGAAGCTTTCTTT. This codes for CASSALGNTEAFF.

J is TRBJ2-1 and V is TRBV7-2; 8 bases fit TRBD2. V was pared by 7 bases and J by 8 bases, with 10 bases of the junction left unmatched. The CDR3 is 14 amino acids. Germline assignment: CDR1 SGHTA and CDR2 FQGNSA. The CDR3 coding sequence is TGTGCCAGCACTATCGGGAGGGCCAGCGATGAGCAGTTCTTC. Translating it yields CASTIGRASDEQFF.

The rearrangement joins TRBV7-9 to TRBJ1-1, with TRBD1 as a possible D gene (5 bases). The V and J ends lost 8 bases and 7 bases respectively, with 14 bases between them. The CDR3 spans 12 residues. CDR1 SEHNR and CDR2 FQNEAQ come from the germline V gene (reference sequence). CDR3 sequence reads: CASGDQHGEAFF. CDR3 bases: TGTGCCAGCGGGGACCAACACGGTGAAGCTTTCTTT.

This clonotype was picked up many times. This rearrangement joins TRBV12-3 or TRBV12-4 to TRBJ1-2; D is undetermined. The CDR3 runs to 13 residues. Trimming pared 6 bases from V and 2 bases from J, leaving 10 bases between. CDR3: CASSHRENYGYTF. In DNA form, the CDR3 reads TGTGCCAGCAGCCACCGGGAGAACTATGGCTACACCTTC.

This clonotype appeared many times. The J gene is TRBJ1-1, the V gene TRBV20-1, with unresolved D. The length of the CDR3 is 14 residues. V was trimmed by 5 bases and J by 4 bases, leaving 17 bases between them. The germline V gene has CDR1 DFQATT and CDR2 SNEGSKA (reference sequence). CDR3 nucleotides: TGCAGTGCTGGAACACTTAGGATAGGCACTGAAGCTTTCTTT. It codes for CSAGTLRIGTEAFF.

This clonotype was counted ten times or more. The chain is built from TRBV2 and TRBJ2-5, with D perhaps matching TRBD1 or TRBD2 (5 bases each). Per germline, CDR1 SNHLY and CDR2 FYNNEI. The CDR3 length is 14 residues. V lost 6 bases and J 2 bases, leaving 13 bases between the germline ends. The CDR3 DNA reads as TGTGCCAGCAGGGCTGGGACGGAACAAGAGACCCAGTACTTC. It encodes CASRAGTEQETQYF.

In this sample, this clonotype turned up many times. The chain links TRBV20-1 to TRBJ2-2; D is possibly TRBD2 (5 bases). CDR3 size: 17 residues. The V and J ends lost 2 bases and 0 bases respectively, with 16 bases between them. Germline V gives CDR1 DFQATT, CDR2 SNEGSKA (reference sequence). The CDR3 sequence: CSARSWTDNANTGELFF. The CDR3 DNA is TGCAGTGCTAGATCGTGGACTGATAACGCGAACACCGGGGAGCTGTTTTTT.

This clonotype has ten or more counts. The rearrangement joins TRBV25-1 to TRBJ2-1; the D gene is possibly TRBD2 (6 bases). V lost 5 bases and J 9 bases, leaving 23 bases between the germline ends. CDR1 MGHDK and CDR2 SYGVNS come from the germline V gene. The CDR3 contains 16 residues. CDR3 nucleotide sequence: TGTGCCAGCAGTTCCCGGTGGGATACTAGCTCGGGTGAGCAGTTCTTC. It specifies CASSSRWDTSSGEQFF.

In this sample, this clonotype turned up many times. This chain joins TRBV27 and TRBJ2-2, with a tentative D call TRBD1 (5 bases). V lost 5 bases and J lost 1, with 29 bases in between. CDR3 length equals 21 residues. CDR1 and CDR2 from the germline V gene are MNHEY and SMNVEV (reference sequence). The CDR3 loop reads CASSPRVLLLGSRGNTGELFF. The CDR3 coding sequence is TGTGCCAGCAGTCCCCGGGTTCTGTTATTGGGTTCAAGGGGGAACACCGGGGAGCTGTTTTTT.

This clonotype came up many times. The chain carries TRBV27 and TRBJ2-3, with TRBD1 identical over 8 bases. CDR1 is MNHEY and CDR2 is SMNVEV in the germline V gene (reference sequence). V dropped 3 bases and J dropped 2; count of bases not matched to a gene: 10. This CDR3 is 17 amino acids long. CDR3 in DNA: TGTGCCAGCAGTTTTAGCAGGGGGCCCACAGCCACAGATACGCAGTATTTT. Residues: CASSFSRGPTATDTQYF.

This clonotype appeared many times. The CDR3 region has the DNA TGTGCCAGCAGCTTGTATGTAGAACGAGCATATGGCTACACCTTC. Its translation: CASSLYVERAYGYTF. The chain joins TRBV13 to TRBJ1-2, with D uncertain. Trimming shortened V by 3 bases and J by 5 bases, and 16 bases separated the two germline ends. CDR1 PRHDT and CDR2 FYEKMQ come from the germline V gene (reference sequence). The CDR3 spans 15 residues.

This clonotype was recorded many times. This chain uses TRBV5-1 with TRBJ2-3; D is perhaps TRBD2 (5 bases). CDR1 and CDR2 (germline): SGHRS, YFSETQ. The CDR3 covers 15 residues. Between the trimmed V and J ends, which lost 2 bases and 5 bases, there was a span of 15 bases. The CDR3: CASSLSGTEGDTQYF. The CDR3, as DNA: TGCGCCAGCAGCTTAAGTGGAACCGAGGGAGATACGCAGTATTTT.

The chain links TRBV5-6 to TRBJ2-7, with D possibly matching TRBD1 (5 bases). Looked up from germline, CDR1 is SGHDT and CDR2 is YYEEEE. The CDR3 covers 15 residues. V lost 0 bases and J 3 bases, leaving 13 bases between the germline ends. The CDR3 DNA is TGTGCCAGCAGCTTGGATCAGGGAAGTTACTACGAGCAGTACTTC. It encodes CASSLDQGSYYEQYF.